This T cell receptor beta chain is drawn from a study of shared clonotypes between healthy human individuals (dated by TCRdb to the early 2020s). Concerning the study at large: The cohort comprised a couple of women and a few men aged 18 to 49 years. For each donor, three plates each were used for CD4 naive and CD4 memory, two plates were used for CD8 naive, and one plate was used for CD8 memory. The study deeply sequenced blood TCR repertoires of about five healthy adults to estimate repertoire size and the extent of clonotype sharing between individuals. Different laboratories and diverse techniques were used to prepare libraries and sequence TCR repertoires, to increase sequencing depth and limit assay-specific biases. Between about 0.8 and 8.9 billion PBMCs per donor were obtained by leukapheresis.

The donors were healthy, HIV-negative adults with no recently reported acute infections or vaccinations. Every donor was a Caucasian adult residing in Nashville, Tennessee, USA. CD8 memory samples consisted of magnetically selected CD45RO+ cells combined with CCR7-negative CD45RA+ effector memory (TemRA) cells. After blood collection by leukapheresis, PBMCs were isolated using Ficoll-Histopaque density gradient centrifugation and then cryopreserved in the vapor phase of liquid nitrogen. Purity and quantity of every magnetically sorted T cell population were checked by analytical flow cytometry. Genomic DNA was isolated from each sorted fraction and quantified by UV absorbance on a Nanodrop 2000c. Study-level results and caveats: Even with the large sequencing depth, rarefaction of the sorted-subset datasets indicated that sequencing was incomplete. Sampling was restricted to blood, and TCR repertoires in tissue are likely to differ from TCR repertoires in blood. Because the study included a small number of donors, the genetic and exposure-history diversity represented was limited. Naive subsets generally had larger estimated clonotype richness than memory subsets did. When several donors were compared, the shared fraction of clonotypes was 5% to 6.5% for naive CD4, around 4% for naive CD8, 2.3% for memory CD4, and about 0.36% for memory CD8. Based on pairwise subsampling, the degree of clonotype sharing among donors was expected to be affected by sequencing depth. Clonotypes shared by all four sorted-subset donors showed higher generation probabilities than non-shared clonotypes.

This clone was detected once. This receptor's antigen is unknown. No per-base quality is available; no much larger clone lies one base away. Using the deep immunoSEQ assay, TCR CDR3 regions were amplified from genomic DNA by multiplex PCR. Extracted genomic DNA from each cell subset was distributed evenly across all wells of several immunoSEQ 96-well plates, and each plate was treated as a replicate. For sorted subsets, each replicate PCR was loaded with 200 ng genomic DNA, equivalent to some 27,000 T cell genomes. Purified libraries were quantified with a Qubit 3.0 fluorometer, sized on a Bioanalyzer 2100, and re-quantified with the KAPA Library Quantification kit. A separate single-read 150-cycle Illumina NextSeq 550 flow cell was used to sequence each immunoSEQ 96-well plate. Per the authors' processing: Because the immunoSEQ output included only junctional sequences and no quality scores, the filtering could not be the same as the filtering used for full-length reads. Sequences were annotated with PyIR, a Python wrapper for IgBLAST v1.9, using IMGT germline references to assign V/J genes and CDR3. Reads were filtered out if the reads had weak V/J assignments (E-value above 1e-6), no CDR3, stop codons, out-of-frame junctions, or ambiguous translated residues. V3J clonotypes were defined by identical inferred V gene, J gene, and CDR3 amino acid sequence. To compute the percentage overlap between repertoires, the number of shared unique clonotypes was divided by the size of the smaller repertoire. Three approaches were used to assess repertoire richness: RTK rarefaction, the Chao1 estimator, and Recon v2.1 estimates of unobserved clonotypes. OLGA was used to compute generation probabilities for all TCRbeta clonotypes that the gDNA method yielded from a few donors. The immuneACCESS repertoire file appears here via TCRdb, limited to in-frame rearrangements. These files lack a portion of the clones; in checked studies, under half of the deficit traces to unresolved V genes, and the cause of the others is not known. That table furnishes V, J and clone size, whereas the DNA furnished D and trimming. The sample yields about 110,000 clones; around 68% were counted once. Over 20% of the sample rests with the top ten.

V is trimmed back by 0 bases and J by 2 bases, and the junction contains 4 bases that no gene match accounts for. The CDR3 measures 15 amino acids from cysteine to phenylalanine. Only CDR3 DNA is held: 45 bases, read in frame from base 1. The germline V gene gives CDR1 as SGHRS and CDR2 as YFSETQ. The sequenced sample consisted of memory CD8+ T cells sorted from blood. What this sample's cell subset or site label stands for: CD45RO+ cells pooled with CCR7-negative TemRA cells. The receptor comes from a young woman in good health. Recombination linked TRBV5-1 to TRBJ2-7; the central 8 bases match TRBD1. CDR3 loop: CASSLDRTGTYEQYF. The DNA reads as follows: TGCGCCAGCAGCTTGGATCGGACAGGGACCTACGAGCAGTACTTC.